Listed below are T cell receptor beta chains from one sample, sequenced in a study of shared clonotypes between healthy human individuals. Using immunoSEQ multiplex PCR, the repertoire was profiled, and TCRdb retains in-frame clones only, with some absent. The repertoire holds some 740,000 clones, with 80% to 95% as singletons. The sequenced sample was naive CD8+ T cells sorted from blood. The source of these receptors is a man aged 25-45 years in good health. The CDR3 runs from the conserved cysteine through the conserved F or W. A D gene is named only where the DNA matches it firmly. Part of the rows lack a size; the others show once, few, many or a class for expanded clones.

-	-	TRBV2	TRBJ2-7	CASSDPSETYEQYF	TGTGCCAGCAGTGACCCTAGCGAAACCTACGAGCAGTACTTC
once	-	TRBV27	TRBJ2-7	CASSLTQAYEQYF	TGTGCCAGCAGTTTAACCCAGGCGTACGAGCAGTACTTC
-	TRBD1	TRBV7-9	TRBJ1-1	CASSLFPGTGGPEAFF	TGTGCCAGCAGCCTTTTTCCCGGGACAGGGGGACCTGAAGCTTTCTTT
-	-	TRBV7-8	TRBJ2-5	CASSHTLPRETQYF	TGTGCCAGCAGCCATACCCTCCCCAGAGAGACCCAGTACTTC
-	-	TRBV6-4	TRBJ2-2	CASSEPGELFF	TGTGCCAGCAGTGAGCCCGGGGAGCTGTTTTTT
few	-	TRBV6-5	TRBJ2-7	CASSNRDTYEQYF	TGTGCCAGCAGTAACCGGGACACCTACGAGCAGTACTTC
-	-	TRBV2	TRBJ1-2	CASSDPDGAYGYTF	TGTGCCAGCAGCGACCCGGACGGAGCCTATGGCTACACCTTC
-	-	TRBV5-4	TRBJ2-7	CASSTGTGIYEQYF	TGTGCCAGCAGCACAGGGACCGGGATCTACGAGCAGTACTTC
-	-	TRBV28	TRBJ2-1	CAISGLIYNEQFF	TGTGCCATCTCGGGGCTCATCTACAATGAGCAGTTCTTC
once	-	TRBV7-9	TRBJ2-1	CASSLPVDEQFF	TGTGCCAGCAGCTTACCGGTCGATGAGCAGTTCTTC
-	TRBD2	TRBV28	TRBJ2-5	CASTSGGGEETQYF	TGTGCCAGCACCTCGGGGGGAGGTGAAGAGACCCAGTACTTC
-	-	TRBV7-9	TRBJ2-1	CASSPGAGGFNEQFF	TGTGCCAGCAGCCCCGGGGCGGGCGGGTTCAATGAGCAGTTCTTC
-	-	TRBV9	TRBJ2-3	CASSAEDGADTQYF	TGTGCCAGCAGCGCAGAGGATGGAGCGGATACGCAGTATTTT
-	-	TRBV28	TRBJ2-7	CASSLSLRDGSYEQYF	TGTGCCAGCAGCCTGTCCCTCCGGGACGGGTCCTACGAGCAGTACTTC
-	-	TRBV27	TRBJ2-1	CASSPWTDYNEQFF	TGTGCCAGCAGTCCATGGACAGATTACAATGAGCAGTTCTTC
once	-	TRBV15	TRBJ2-5	CATSRGEPPETQYF	TGTGCCACCAGCAGAGGGGAGCCTCCGGAGACCCAGTACTTC
-	TRBD2	TRBV5-1	TRBJ2-3	CASSLELAGEDTQYF	TGCGCCAGCAGCTTGGAACTAGCGGGGGAGGATACGCAGTATTTT
-	-	TRBV19	TRBJ1-5	CASSIAVVQPQHF	TGTGCCAGTAGTATAGCGGTGGTACAGCCCCAGCATTTT
-	TRBD2	TRBV7-9	TRBJ2-7	CASSPIVGLAGPRFQQYF	TGTGCCAGCAGCCCGATAGTTGGACTAGCGGGTCCCCGGTTCCAGCAGTACTTC
-	TRBD2	TRBV29-1	TRBJ2-2	CSAGDLAVTGELFF	TGCAGCGCTGGCGATCTAGCGGTCACCGGGGAGCTGTTTTTT
-	-	TRBV14	TRBJ2-7	CASSQDGGYYEQYF	TGTGCCAGCAGCCAAGATGGCGGGTACTACGAGCAGTACTTC
-	-	TRBV5-6	TRBJ2-5	CASSLVTSQETQYF	TGTGCCAGCAGCTTGGTAACCAGCCAAGAGACCCAGTACTTC
-	-	TRBV7-9	TRBJ2-7	CASSPSTRTYEQYF	TGTGCCAGCAGCCCAAGCACACGGACCTACGAGCAGTACTTC
-	TRBD1	TRBV7-3	TRBJ2-2	CASSTNPGQGVEELFF	TGTGCCAGCAGCACTAATCCGGGACAGGGGGTCGAGGAGCTGTTTTTT
-	-	TRBV15	TRBJ1-5	CATTERGILQPQHF	TGTGCCACCACCGAAAGGGGAATCTTGCAGCCCCAGCATTTT
-	TRBD2	TRBV19	TRBJ2-1	CASSITTSYDNEQFF	TGTGCCAGTAGTATTACGACTAGCTACGACAATGAGCAGTTCTTC
-	TRBD2	TRBV5-1	TRBJ2-5	CASSFTSGIETQYF	TGCGCCAGCAGCTTTACTAGCGGGATTGAGACCCAGTACTTC
-	-	TRBV27	TRBJ2-7	CASSLRGSYEQYF	TGTGCCAGCAGTCTTCGGGGTTCCTACGAGCAGTACTTC
-	TRBD1	TRBV7-9	TRBJ1-4	CASSPGQGNEKLFF	TGTGCCAGCAGTCCTGGACAGGGTAATGAAAAACTGTTTTTT
-	-	TRBV19	TRBJ2-7	CASSMGPAYEQYF	TGTGCCAGTAGTATGGGGCCAGCCTACGAGCAGTACTTC
-	TRBD2	TRBV11-2	TRBJ2-7	CASSAWTSGNFHEQYF	TGTGCCAGCAGCGCTTGGACTAGCGGGAATTTCCACGAGCAGTACTTC
-	-	TRBV28	TRBJ2-1	CASSLLDSPVDEQFF	TGTGCCAGCAGTTTGTTAGACAGCCCTGTTGATGAGCAGTTCTTC
once	-	TRBV28	TRBJ1-5	CASLEVTSNQPQHF	TGTGCCAGTTTGGAGGTTACTAGCAATCAGCCCCAGCATTTT